This TCR beta chain derives from a study of vaccination and CD4 T cells after COVID-19. Whole-study results and caveats: Convalescent patients showed a median 86.3% of reactive clones that were seen only post-vaccination.

Oncomine TCR Beta short-read sequencing was applied to DNA from cultured CD4+ T cells. TCRdb itself ran the PCR reads through MiXCR, one entry per CDR3 protein. There are approximately 21,000 distinct CDR3 sequences in the sample; approximately 50% occur only once, and about 9.9% lies in the top ten. Concerning this clonotype: What it recognizes is unknown.

Looked up from germline, CDR1 is ENHRY and CDR2 is SYGVKD. V lost 4 bases, J lost 6 bases, and 13 bases lay in between. The CDR3 runs to 13 residues. The treatment denotes: 10-day PBMC culture with coronavirus spike peptide pools or control peptides (ViraFEST assay). The gene calls are TRBV10-3 and TRBJ2-7, with D perhaps matching TRBD2 (6 bases). The receptor was isolated from a human donor who had recovered from COVID-19. Sequencing was performed on CD4+ T cells from blood, cultured in vitro. As DNA, the CDR3 is TGTGCCATCAGTGGGGGACTTACCAGCGAGCAGTACTTC. Its protein is CAISGGLTSEQYF.